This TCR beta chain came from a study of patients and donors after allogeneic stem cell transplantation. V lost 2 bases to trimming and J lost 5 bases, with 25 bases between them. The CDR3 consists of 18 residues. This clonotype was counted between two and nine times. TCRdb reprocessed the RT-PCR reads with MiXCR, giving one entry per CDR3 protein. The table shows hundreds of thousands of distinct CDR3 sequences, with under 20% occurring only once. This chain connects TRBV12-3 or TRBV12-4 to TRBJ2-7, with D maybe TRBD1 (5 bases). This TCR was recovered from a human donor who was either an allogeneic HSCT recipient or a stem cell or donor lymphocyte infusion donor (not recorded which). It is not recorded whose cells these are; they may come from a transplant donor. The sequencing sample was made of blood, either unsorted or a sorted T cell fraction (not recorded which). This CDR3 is CASSLPLRPRQGFDEQYF. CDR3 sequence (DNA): TGTGCCAGCAGTTTACCCCTGCGCCCACGGCAGGGCTTCGACGAGCAGTACTTC.